A single sample is the source of the 26 T cell receptor beta chains below, sequenced in a study of blood T cell repertoires in COVID-19 (dated by TCRdb to 2019 to 2021). Preparation of the library involved the immunoSEQ multiplex PCR assay. The table was pulled from immuneACCESS by TCRdb, which kept in-frame rearrangements only. Such tables lose some clones; where checked, under half of the loss comes from unresolved V genes, and the rest has no known cause. Counted in this sample were roughly 190,000 clones; over 80% of them appeared once. Around 8% of the sample belongs to the ten largest clones. Sequenced sample: peripheral blood. All receptors come from a woman in her fifties or sixties with COVID-19, enrolled during active disease.

V and J are TRBV2 and TRBJ2-1; perhaps TRBD1 as D (6 bases). V was shortened by 1 base and J by 9 bases, with 10 bases between the two germline ends. The CDR3 length is 13 residues. CDR1 and CDR2 from the germline V gene are SNHLY and FYNNEI. As DNA, the CDR3 is TGTGCCAGCAGTGAAGTGGGGGCAGGTGAGCAGTTCTTC. Encoded protein: CASSEVGAGEQFF.

The table lists this clone with a count of one. V gene TRBV5-1 combines with J gene TRBJ2-3, with a weak D call TRBD2 (6 bases). V was cut by 0 bases and J by 2 bases, with 16 bases left in between. CDR1 and CDR2 (germline): SGHRS, YFSETQ. The CDR3 covers 17 residues. CDR3 residues: CASSLEGWGEATDTQYF. The CDR3 DNA is TGCGCCAGCAGCTTGGAAGGGTGGGGGGAGGCCACAGATACGCAGTATTTT.

The rearrangement uses TRBV5-1 and TRBJ2-7; D is perhaps TRBD1 (5 bases). Germline CDR1 is SGHRS and CDR2 is YFSETQ. V was pared by 0 bases and J by 1 base, with 8 bases between. This CDR3 contains 14 residues. CDR3 sequence reads: CASSLDRRSYEQYF. CDR3 DNA sequence: TGCGCCAGCAGCTTGGACAGGAGATCCTACGAGCAGTACTTC.

This chain connects TRBV14 to TRBJ2-1; no clear D. CDR1 SGHDN and CDR2 FVKESK come from the germline V gene. CDR3 size: 12 residues. V was trimmed by 3 bases and J by 8 bases, leaving 8 bases between them. CDR3 amino acids: CASSHIPDEQFF. The CDR3 DNA reads as TGTGCCAGCAGCCACATCCCGGATGAGCAGTTCTTC.

This clone appeared a single time. One junction end does not reproduce the germline sequence, and a read error may be involved. V is TRBV28 and J is TRBJ1-1, with TRBD1 matching 9 bases. The length of the CDR3 is 13 residues. Germline V gives CDR1 MDHEN, CDR2 SYDVKM. The CDR3 reads CLSRTGVSTEAFF. The CDR3 bases are TGCCTAAGCAGGACAGGGGTGAGCACTGAAGCTTTCTTT.

V and J are TRBV18 and TRBJ1-1; TRBD1 aligns across 10 bases. CDR3 length: 14 residues. From germline, CDR1 is KGHSH and CDR2 LQKENI. The J segment lost 1 base and the V segment lost 4 bases, leaving 0 bases of the junction unmatched. This CDR3 is CASSRDRGNTEAFF. The CDR3 DNA is TGTGCCAGCTCACGGGACAGGGGGAACACTGAAGCTTTCTTT. Full variable domain (remainder filled in from reference TRBV18 and TRBJ1-1): NAGVMQNPRHLVRRRGQEARLRCSPMKGHSHVYWYRQLPEEGLKFMVYLQKENIIDESGMPKERFSAEFPKEGPSILRIQQVVRGDSAAYFCASSRDRGNTEAFFGQGTRLTVV.

V and J are TRBV3-1 (or the pseudogene TRBV3-2) and TRBJ1-4, with TRBD1 matching 7 bases. Trimming removed 6 bases from V and 1 base from J; junction bases left unmatched: 17. In germline, CDR1 is LGHDT, CDR2 YNNKEL (reference sequence). The CDR3 loop spans 19 amino acids. The CDR3 bases are TGTGCCAGCAGGCAACCCTTTGACAGGGTTAGTTTAACTAATGAAAAACTGTTTTTT. Translated: CASRQPFDRVSLTNEKLFF.

The genes are TRBV20-1 and TRBJ2-1; no clear D. This CDR3 region has 11 residues. The germline CDR1 and CDR2 sequences are DFQATT and SNEGSKA (reference sequence). Trimming removed 6 bases from V and 6 bases from J, with 9 bases in between. CDR3 sequence: CSAPRPNEQFF. CDR3 bases: TGCAGTGCCCCTAGGCCCAATGAGCAGTTCTTC.

This chain connects TRBV18 to TRBJ2-3; D gene uncertain. This CDR3 has 14 residues. V was pared by 0 bases and J by 0 bases, with 4 bases between. Germline assignment: CDR1 KGHSH and CDR2 LQKENI. CDR3 residues: CASSPPFSTDTQYF. In nucleotides, the CDR3 is TGTGCCAGCTCACCACCCTTTAGCACAGATACGCAGTATTTT.

The V and J genes are TRBV5-4 and TRBJ1-2; 7 nucleotides match TRBD1. J lost 2 bases, V lost 3 bases, and 4 bases had no gene match. CDR3 size: 14 residues. The germline V gene encodes CDR1 SGHNT and CDR2 YYREEE (reference sequence). CDR3: CASSSGGTNYGYTF. In DNA form, the CDR3 reads TGTGCCAGCAGCTCAGGGGGTACAAACTATGGCTACACCTTC.

The chain joins TRBV5-4 to TRBJ1-3, with 7 bases matching TRBD1. The CDR3 has 15 residues. The germline V gene encodes CDR1 SGHNT and CDR2 YYREEE (reference sequence). With V trimmed by 5 bases and J by 0 bases, 5 bases remained unmatched. The CDR3 nucleotides are TGTGCCAGCAGACCAGGGGGAACCTCTGGAAACACCATATATTTT. Its protein is CASRPGGTSGNTIYF.

This clone was seen a handful of times. This chain connects TRBV7-8 to TRBJ1-2; maybe TRBD1 (6 bases). The CDR3 spans 20 residues. CDR1 is SGHVS and CDR2 is FQNEAQ in the germline V gene. The V gene lost 2 bases and the J gene lost 4 bases, with 29 bases spanning the gap. The CDR3 sequence: CASSLIRPAQGAYRAYGYTF. The CDR3 region has the DNA TGTGCCAGCAGCTTAATCCGGCCCGCACAGGGAGCCTACAGAGCCTATGGCTACACCTTC. The entire variable domain, with the rest obtained from reference TRBV7-8 and TRBJ1-2, is as follows: GAGVSQSPRYKVAKRGQDVALRCDPISGHVSLFWYQQALGQGPEFLTYFQNEAQLDKSGLPSDRFFAERPEGSVSTLKIQRTQQEDSAVYLCASSLIRPAQGAYRAYGYTFGSGTRLTVV.

This clone showed up just once. The V gene is TRBV24-1, the J gene TRBJ2-5; 8 positions agree with TRBD1. The germline V gene encodes CDR1 KGHDR and CDR2 SFDVKD. With V trimmed by 5 bases and J by 5 bases, 9 bases remained unmatched. CDR3 length: 15 amino acids. For the CDR3, the DNA is TGTGCCACCAGTGGGGGCAGGGGGCATGGGGAGACCCAGTACTTC. As protein: CATSGGRGHGETQYF.

This chain connects TRBV9 to TRBJ2-7; D gene unclear. The V end was cut by 4 bases, the J end by 3 bases, with 14 bases between. There are 14 residues in the CDR3. CDR1 SGDLS and CDR2 YYNGEE come from the germline V gene. CDR3 residues: CASSSAGVGYEQYF. As DNA, the CDR3 is TGTGCCAGCAGCTCTGCTGGAGTCGGCTACGAGCAGTACTTC.

The chain is built from TRBV1 and TRBJ2-7; the tabulated D call, TRBD1, remains unverified against the DNA. TRBV1 is reported as a pseudogene. The CDR3 consists of 17 residues. This chain's CDR3 is CTTHAAGPDRGHREQYV. In DNA form, the CDR3 reads TGCACCACCCATGCCGCTGGTCCGGACAGGGGCCATCGGGAGCAGTACGTC.

V gene TRBV18 combines with J gene TRBJ1-2, with 12 bases aligning to TRBD1. Germline V gene data show CDR1 as KGHSH and CDR2 as LQKENI. V lost 2 bases and J lost 4; bases outside the gene matches: 5. The CDR3 contains 16 residues. The chain's CDR3 is CASSPSGTGGGYGYTF. CDR3 bases: TGTGCCAGCTCACCATCTGGGACAGGGGGCGGCTATGGCTACACCTTC.

The chain links TRBV5-5 to TRBJ2-1; D may be TRBD2 (5 bases). CDR1 is SGHKS, CDR2 YYEKEE, per germline (reference sequence). Trimming cost V 3 bases and J 0 bases, with 16 bases left between them. This CDR3 has 17 amino acids. The CDR3 DNA is TGTGCCAGCAGCTCTAAACTAGGGCGGCCCTCCTACAATGAGCAGTTCTTC. Protein sequence: CASSSKLGRPSYNEQFF.

The rearrangement uses TRBV30 and TRBJ2-2; possible D gene TRBD1, 5 bases. This CDR3 has 15 residues. Per germline, CDR1 GTSNPN and CDR2 SVGIG (reference sequence). Trimming pared 4 bases from V and 3 bases from J, leaving 15 bases between. In DNA, the CDR3 is TGTGCCTGGAAGAACGGGCCCAGGGACACCGGGGAGCTGTTTTTT. Translated: CAWKNGPRDTGELFF.

V and J are TRBV7-2 and TRBJ1-5; D is possibly TRBD1 (6 bases). CDR1 is SGHTA, CDR2 FQGNSA, per germline. This CDR3 spans 16 amino acids. Deletions cut 5 bases from V and 8 bases from J, with 22 bases between. The CDR3 DNA is TGTGCCAGCAGCCCCGGCACAGGGTATAGTGGTGAGCCCCAGCATTTT. It translates to CASSPGTGYSGEPQHF.

Turning to this clone: The junction does not match germline at one end; this may be a read error. J is TRBJ2-2 and V is TRBV7-7; D is unclear. The germline V gene has CDR1 SSHAT and CDR2 FNYEAQ (reference sequence). The length of the CDR3 is 14 residues. CDR3 sequence: CASTLLPNTGELFF. The CDR3 nucleotides read TGTGCTAGCACCCTCCTACCGAACACCGGGGAGCTGTTTTTT. Variable domain in full (rest from reference TRBV7-7 and TRBJ2-2): GAGVSQSPRYKVTKRGQDVTLRCDPISSHATLYWYQQALGQGPEFLTYFNYEAQPDKSGLPSDRFSAERPEGSISTLTIQRTEQRDSAMYRCASTLLPNTGELFFGEGSRLTVL.

The rearrangement uses TRBV3-1 (or the pseudogene TRBV3-2) and TRBJ1-1, with a tentative D call TRBD1 (6 bases). CDR1 and CDR2 (germline): LGHDT, YNNKEL (reference sequence). The V and J ends lost 4 bases and 0 bases respectively, with 6 bases between them. There are 13 residues in the CDR3. CDR3 nucleotide sequence: TGTGCCAGCAGCCGGACAGTGAACACTGAAGCTTTCTTT. Residues: CASSRTVNTEAFF.

This chain links TRBV19 with TRBJ1-3; possible D gene TRBD1, 5 bases. This CDR3 has 15 amino acids. Germline V gene lookup returns CDR1 LNHDA and CDR2 SQIVND (reference sequence). V was shortened by 3 bases and J by 0 bases, with 9 bases between the two germline ends. The CDR3 bases are TGTGCCAGTAGTATTGGGGGGACCTCTGGAAACACCATATATTTT. Protein product: CASSIGGTSGNTIYF.

V usage is TRBV5-8 and J usage is TRBJ2-7, with D perhaps matching TRBD2 (6 bases). This CDR3 region has 17 residues. CDR1 and CDR2 from the germline V gene are SGHTS and YDEGEE. Trimming pared 4 bases from V and 0 bases from J, leaving 20 bases between. The DNA of the CDR3 is TGTGCCAGCAGCCTCCCACCATTTGGGAGGCTCTCCTACGAGCAGTACTTC. Translated: CASSLPPFGRLSYEQYF.

The chain recombines TRBV7-3 with TRBJ2-3; D not resolved. The CDR3 totals 14 residues. Trimming removed 0 bases from V and 1 base from J, with 5 bases in between. Germline-derived CDR1 and CDR2 are SGHTA and FQGTGA. The CDR3 nucleotides are TGTGCCAGCAGCTTAACTAGAGGCACAGATACGCAGTATTTT. It is translated as CASSLTRGTDTQYF.

This chain uses TRBV6-5 with TRBJ1-2; 9 bases line up with TRBD1. The V gene end was trimmed by 6 bases and the J gene end by 6 bases; junction bases not matched to a gene: 8. Germline V lookup: CDR1 MNHEY, CDR2 SVGAGI. The CDR3 contains 14 residues. CDR3 sequence: CASRGTGTGNGYTF. CDR3 DNA sequence: TGTGCCAGCAGAGGGACCGGGACAGGGAATGGCTACACCTTC.

In DNA, the CDR3 is TGTGCCAGCAGCTTGGGGGTTGTGGACGGGGGCAATCAGCCCCAGCATTTT. Its translation: CASSLGVVDGGNQPQHF. This chain links TRBV5-5 with TRBJ1-5; D call uncertain. CDR1 is SGHKS and CDR2 is YYEKEE in the germline V gene (reference sequence). The CDR3 loop spans 17 amino acids. Trimming stripped 0 bases from V and 2 bases from J, with 15 bases between. The full variable domain, with the rest looked up from reference TRBV5-5 and TRBJ1-5, is DAGVTQSPTHLIKTRGQQVTLRCSPISGHKSVSWYQQVLGQGPQFIFQYYEKEERGRGNFPDRFSARQFPNYSSELNVNALLLGDSALYLCASSLGVVDGGNQPQHFGDGTRLSIL.